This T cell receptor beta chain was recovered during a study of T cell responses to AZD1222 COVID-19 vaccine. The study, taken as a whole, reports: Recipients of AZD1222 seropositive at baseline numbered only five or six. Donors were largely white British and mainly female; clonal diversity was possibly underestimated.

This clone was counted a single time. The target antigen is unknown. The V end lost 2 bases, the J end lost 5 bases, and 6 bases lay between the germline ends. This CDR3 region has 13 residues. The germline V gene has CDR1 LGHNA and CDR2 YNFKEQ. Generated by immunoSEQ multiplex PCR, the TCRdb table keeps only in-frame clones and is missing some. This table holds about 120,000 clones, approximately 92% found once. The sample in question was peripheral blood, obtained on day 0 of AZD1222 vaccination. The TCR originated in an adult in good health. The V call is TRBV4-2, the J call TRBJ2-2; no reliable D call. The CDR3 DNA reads TGTGCCAGCAGCCAAACCAAAACCGGGGAGCTGTTTTTT. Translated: CASSQTKTGELFF.